At least ten counts were recorded for the clone carrying this TCR beta chain. The germline gives CDR1 LGHDT, CDR2 YNNKEL (reference sequence). Trimming cost V 4 bases and J 2 bases, with 12 bases left between them. The CDR3 has 15 amino acids. This sample stems from a study of T cells in Graves' hyperthyroidism and ophthalmopathy. Calling Graves' hyperthyroidism stable meant ophthalmopathy did not progress within 18 months. There were TCR beta CDR3 regions amplified from RNA transcripts. First-round RT-PCR of the TCR CDR3 relied on the HTBI primer set. TCRdb passed the multiplex PCR reads through MiXCR, listing each CDR3 protein once. The table lists roughly 700,000 distinct CDR3 sequences, around 15% of them singletons.

The specimen sequenced was blood. The source of this sequence is a young woman with Graves' hyperthyroidism. V is TRBV3-1 and J is TRBJ2-1; TRBD2 is a possible D gene (6 bases). Here the CDR3 reads CASSRRETPYNEQFF. The CDR3 DNA reads TGTGCCAGCAGCCGGAGGGAGACCCCCTACAATGAGCAGTTCTTC.